This is a list of T cell receptor beta chains from one sample in a study of T cell responses to AZD1222 COVID-19 vaccine. Using immunoSEQ multiplex PCR, the repertoire was profiled, and TCRdb retains in-frame clones only, with some absent. The sample holds about 81,000 clones, 75% to 95% seen once. The sequencing here drew on peripheral blood, taken 28 days after the second AZD1222 dose. The origin of the receptors is an adult who received the AZD1222 COVID-19 vaccine. Each CDR3 is given without its conserved first and last residue. Each record gives: J gene, V gene, CDR3 protein.

j_gene: TRBJ2-3; v_gene: TRBV3-1/TRBV3-2; CDR3aa: ASSHPRTDTQY
j_gene: TRBJ1-2; v_gene: TRBV6-1; CDR3aa: ASSEAPQVYYGYT
j_gene: TRBJ1-1; v_gene: TRBV11-1; CDR3aa: ASSLEDRQGTEAF
j_gene: TRBJ1-1; v_gene: TRBV27; CDR3aa: ASSLFRQGEAF
j_gene: TRBJ2-1; v_gene: TRBV6-5; CDR3aa: ASSSEGLGEEF
j_gene: TRBJ2-1; v_gene: TRBV7-3; CDR3aa: ASSNHGGLLENNEQF
j_gene: TRBJ2-7; v_gene: TRBV5-1; CDR3aa: ASSLVLANYEQY
j_gene: TRBJ1-3; v_gene: TRBV2; CDR3aa: ASSSRLHRYSGNTIY
j_gene: TRBJ2-2; v_gene: TRBV19; CDR3aa: ASGTSGKNTGELF
j_gene: TRBJ2-2; v_gene: TRBV19; CDR3aa: ASSIGAGHGELF
j_gene: TRBJ2-7; v_gene: TRBV7-2; CDR3aa: ASRSNSGNSYEQY
j_gene: TRBJ2-1; v_gene: TRBV7-9; CDR3aa: ASSFMSGRANEQF